This is a list of T cell receptor beta chains from one sample in a study of beta chain features in type 1 diabetes. Profiled with immunoSEQ multiplex PCR; TCRdb holds only in-frame clones, not every one. The data contain 900,000 or so clones, 15% to 20% of them singletons. Sequencing input: naive CD4+ T cells from blood. The receptors derive from a woman between 18 and 29 years old in good health. Both conserved end residues are part of each CDR3. The D gene is left open where the match is weak. The size entry is marked missing in some rows and otherwise reads once, few, many or a size class.

v_call	clone_size	j_call	d_call	cdr3_nt	cdr3_aa
TRBV28	-	TRBJ1-4	-	TGTGCCAGCAGTCAGGCCGGGAGCGCTAATGAAAAACTGTTTTTT	CASSQAGSANEKLFF
TRBV5-4	-	TRBJ2-5	-	TGTGCCAGCAGCTTGGGTGGGGTGGAGGAGACCCAGTACTTC	CASSLGGVEETQYF
TRBV11-2	few	TRBJ2-3	TRBD2	TGTGCCAGCAGCCAGACTAGCGGGAGTTGGGATACGCAGTATTTT	CASSQTSGSWDTQYF
TRBV25-1	few	TRBJ1-6	TRBD1	TGTGCCAGCACCGTAGGGGGGACAGGGACTTCACCCCTCCACTTT	CASTVGGTGTSPLHF
TRBV11-3	few	TRBJ1-1	TRBD1	TGTGCCAGCAGCTTCACTGATACAGGGGGCGCGGGCACTGAAGCTTTCTTT	CASSFTDTGGAGTEAFF
TRBV2	few	TRBJ2-5	-	TGTGCCAGCAGTGTTGGGGAGACCCAGTACTTC	CASSVGETQYF
TRBV29-1	-	TRBJ2-3	-	TGCAGCGTTGGTCTTGGGAGCGGGACAGATACGCAGTATTTT	CSVGLGSGTDTQYF
TRBV9	few	TRBJ2-6	-	TGTGCCAGCAGCCCCCTTCCCTCTTCTGGGGCCAACGTCCTGACTTTC	CASSPLPSSGANVLTF
TRBV20-1	-	TRBJ2-3	-	TGCAGTGCTAGGACTATAACGCAGTATTTT	CSARTITQYF
TRBV4-3	-	TRBJ2-3	TRBD1	TGCGCCAGCAGCCAAGATTGGGGGACAGCCACAGATACGCAGTATTTT	CASSQDWGTATDTQYF
TRBV19	-	TRBJ2-1	-	TGTGCCATAAACAGGGATTCCTACAATGAGCAGTTCTTC	CAINRDSYNEQFF
TRBV18	few	TRBJ2-4	-	TGTGCCAGCTCGCCCCCAGGAATCAAAAACATTCAGTACTTC	CASSPPGIKNIQYF
TRBV4-2	few	TRBJ2-1	TRBD2	TGTGCCAGCAGCCAAGATATCGGGAGCGGGAGGAACCCCAATGAGCAGTTCTTC	CASSQDIGSGRNPNEQFF
TRBV28	-	TRBJ2-6	-	TGTGCCAGCAGTATAAGTACCTCTGGGGCCAACGTCCTGACTTTC	CASSISTSGANVLTF
TRBV2	-	TRBJ2-5	-	TGTGCCAGCGCACGGTCGAGACAAGAGACCCAGTACTTC	CASARSRQETQYF
TRBV4-3	few	TRBJ2-2	-	TGCGCCAGCAGCCAAGGGGCCCGACGAAACACCGGGGAGCTGTTTTTT	CASSQGARRNTGELFF
TRBV20-1	-	TRBJ2-1	TRBD1	TGCAGTGCTAGGGGACAGGGGCAACAGTTCTTC	CSARGQGQQFF
TRBV4-3	-	TRBJ2-1	-	TGCGCCAGCAGCCAGCTGGGGGGGCGCAGGGATGAGCAGTTCTTC	CASSQLGGRRDEQFF
TRBV5-4	-	TRBJ2-4	TRBD2	TGTGCCAGCAGCCAAGATTTGAGGCGGGAGGGCCAAATTCAGTACTTC	CASSQDLRREGQIQYF
TRBV18	few	TRBJ2-3	TRBD2	TGTGCCAGCTCACCACCCGGGACTAGTCAGTATTTT	CASSPPGTSQYF
TRBV5-4	-	TRBJ2-2	-	TGTGCCAGCAGCCAGGGTTTACATACCGGGGAGCTGTTTTTT	CASSQGLHTGELFF
TRBV18	-	TRBJ2-1	-	TGTGCCAGCTCACCAACCGGGACAAGAAACAATGAGCAGTTCTTC	CASSPTGTRNNEQFF
TRBV14	few	TRBJ2-2	-	TGTGCCAGCAGCCAAGGCATTGGTAGCGGTCTCCCGAACACCGGGGAGCTGTTTTTT	CASSQGIGSGLPNTGELFF
TRBV7-9	few	TRBJ2-7	-	TGTGCCAGCAGCTCCATCTCCAGCCGTCCTGGGGACTACGAGCAGTACTTC	CASSSISSRPGDYEQYF
TRBV2	-	TRBJ2-7	TRBD2	TGTGCCAGCAGCCGGGAAGTAGCGGGCCGGGAGCAGTACTTC	CASSREVAGREQYF
TRBV7-2	-	TRBJ2-6	-	TGTGCCAGCAGCACTCCACCAGGGTTGACCACTGGGGCCAACGTCCTGACTTTC	CASSTPPGLTTGANVLTF